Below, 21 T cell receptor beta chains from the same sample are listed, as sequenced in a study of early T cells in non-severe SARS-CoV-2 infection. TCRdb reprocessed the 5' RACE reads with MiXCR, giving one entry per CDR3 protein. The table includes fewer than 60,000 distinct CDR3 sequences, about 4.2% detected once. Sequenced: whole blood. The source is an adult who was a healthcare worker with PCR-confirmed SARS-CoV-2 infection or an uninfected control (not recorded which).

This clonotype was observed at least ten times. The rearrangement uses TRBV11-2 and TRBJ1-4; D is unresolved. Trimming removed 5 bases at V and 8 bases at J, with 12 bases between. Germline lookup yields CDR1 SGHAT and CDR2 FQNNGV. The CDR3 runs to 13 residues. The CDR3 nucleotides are TGTGCCAGCAGCCCGCGACCGGACGAAAAACTGTTTTTT. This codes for CASSPRPDEKLFF.

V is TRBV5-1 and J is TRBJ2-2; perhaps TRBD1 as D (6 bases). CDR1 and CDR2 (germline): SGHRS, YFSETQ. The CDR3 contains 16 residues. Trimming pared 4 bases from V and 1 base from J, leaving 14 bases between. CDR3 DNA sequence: TGCGCCAGCAGCCCGCTGGGACATTTGAACACCGGGGAGCTGTTTTTT. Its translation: CASSPLGHLNTGELFF.

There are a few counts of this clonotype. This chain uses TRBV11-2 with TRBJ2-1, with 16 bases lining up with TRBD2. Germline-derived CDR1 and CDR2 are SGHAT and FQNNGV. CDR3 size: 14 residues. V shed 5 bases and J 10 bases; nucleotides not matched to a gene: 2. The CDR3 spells CASSPGLAGGEQFF. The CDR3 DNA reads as TGTGCCAGCAGCCCGGGACTAGCGGGAGGGGAGCAGTTCTTC.

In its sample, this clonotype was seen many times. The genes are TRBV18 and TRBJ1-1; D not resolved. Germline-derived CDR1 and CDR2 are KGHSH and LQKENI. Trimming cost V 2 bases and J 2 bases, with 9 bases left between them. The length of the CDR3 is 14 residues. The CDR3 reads CASSPESANTEAFF. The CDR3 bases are TGTGCCAGCTCACCAGAGAGTGCTAACACTGAAGCTTTCTTT.

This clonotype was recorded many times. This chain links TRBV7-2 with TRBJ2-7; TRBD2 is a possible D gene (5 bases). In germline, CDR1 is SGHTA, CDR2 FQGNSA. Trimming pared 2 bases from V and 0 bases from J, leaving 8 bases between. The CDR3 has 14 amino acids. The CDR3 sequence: CASSLFGNSYEQYF. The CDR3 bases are TGTGCCAGCAGCTTATTCGGGAACTCCTACGAGCAGTACTTC.

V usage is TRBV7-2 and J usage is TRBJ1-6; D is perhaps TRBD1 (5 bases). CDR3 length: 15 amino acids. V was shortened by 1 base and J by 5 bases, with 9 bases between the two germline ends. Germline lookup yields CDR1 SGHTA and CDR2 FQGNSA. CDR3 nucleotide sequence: TGTGCCAGCAGCTTAGGCGGGGCACATAATTCACCCCTCCACTTT. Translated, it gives CASSLGGAHNSPLHF.

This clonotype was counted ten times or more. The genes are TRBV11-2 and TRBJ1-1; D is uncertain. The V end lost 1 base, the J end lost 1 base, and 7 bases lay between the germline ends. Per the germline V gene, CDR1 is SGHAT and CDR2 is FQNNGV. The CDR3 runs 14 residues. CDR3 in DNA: TGTGCCAGCAGCTTAGCATCAGGGAACACTGAAGCTTTCTTT. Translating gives CASSLASGNTEAFF.

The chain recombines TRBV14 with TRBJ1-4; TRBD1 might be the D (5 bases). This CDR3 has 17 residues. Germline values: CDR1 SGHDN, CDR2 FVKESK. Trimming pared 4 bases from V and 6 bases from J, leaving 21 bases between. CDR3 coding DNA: TGTGCCAGCAGCCCACGAAAACTGGGGGGAATTTATGAAAAACTGTTTTTT. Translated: CASSPRKLGGIYEKLFF.

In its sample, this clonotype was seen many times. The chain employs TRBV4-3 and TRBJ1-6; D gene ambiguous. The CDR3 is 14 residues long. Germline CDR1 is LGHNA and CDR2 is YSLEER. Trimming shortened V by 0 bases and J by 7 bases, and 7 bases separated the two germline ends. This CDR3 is CASSQDAGNSPLHF. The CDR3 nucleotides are TGCGCCAGCAGCCAAGATGCGGGCAATTCACCCCTCCACTTT.

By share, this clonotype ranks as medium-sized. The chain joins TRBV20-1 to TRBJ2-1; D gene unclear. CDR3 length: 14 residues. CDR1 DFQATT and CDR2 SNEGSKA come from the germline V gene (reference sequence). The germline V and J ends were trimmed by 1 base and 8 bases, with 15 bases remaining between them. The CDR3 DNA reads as TGCAGTGCTAGAGTCGGAGCTGGAGAGGATGAGCAGTTCTTC. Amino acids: CSARVGAGEDEQFF.

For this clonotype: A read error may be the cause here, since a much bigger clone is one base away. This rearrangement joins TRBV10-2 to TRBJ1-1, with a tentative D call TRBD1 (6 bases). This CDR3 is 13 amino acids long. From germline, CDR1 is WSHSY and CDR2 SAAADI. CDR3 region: CASSEAGDTEVFF. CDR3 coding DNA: TGCGCCAGCAGTGAGGCAGGGGACACTGAAGTTTTCTTT.

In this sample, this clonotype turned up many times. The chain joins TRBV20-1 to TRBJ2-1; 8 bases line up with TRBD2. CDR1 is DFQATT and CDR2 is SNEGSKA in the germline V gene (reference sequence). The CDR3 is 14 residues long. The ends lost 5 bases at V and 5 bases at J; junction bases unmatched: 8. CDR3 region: CSAAQAGAHNEQFF. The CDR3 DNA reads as TGCAGTGCTGCTCAAGCGGGAGCTCACAATGAGCAGTTCTTC.

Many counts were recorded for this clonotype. CDR3 DNA: TGTGCCATCAGTCAAAGGGGACAGGGGAACACCGGGGAGCTGTTTTTT. It encodes CAISQRGQGNTGELFF. This chain links TRBV10-3 with TRBJ2-2, with 9 bases identical to TRBD1. Germline V gene sequence: CDR1 ENHRY, CDR2 SYGVKD. There are 16 residues in the CDR3. Trimming cost V 5 bases and J 1 base; bases outside gene matches: 5.

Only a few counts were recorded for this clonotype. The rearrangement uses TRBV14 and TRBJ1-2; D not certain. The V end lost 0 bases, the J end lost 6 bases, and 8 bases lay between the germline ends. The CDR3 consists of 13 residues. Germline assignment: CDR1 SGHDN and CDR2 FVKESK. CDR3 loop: CASSQDPRNGYTF. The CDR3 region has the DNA TGTGCCAGCAGCCAAGATCCCCGTAATGGCTACACCTTC. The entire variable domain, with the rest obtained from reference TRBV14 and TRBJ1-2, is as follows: EAGVTQFPSHSVIEKGQTVTLRCDPISGHDNLYWYRRVMGKEIKFLLHFVKESKQDESGMPNNRFLAERTGGTYSTLKVQPAELEDSGVYFCASSQDPRNGYTFGSGTRLTVV.

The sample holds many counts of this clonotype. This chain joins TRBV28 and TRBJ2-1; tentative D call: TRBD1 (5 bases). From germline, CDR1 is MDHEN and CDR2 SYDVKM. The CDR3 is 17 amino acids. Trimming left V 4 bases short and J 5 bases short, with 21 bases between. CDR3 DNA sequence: TGTGCCAGCAGTTCCCATGGTTGGACACCGAGAGACAATGAGCAGTTCTTC. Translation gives CASSSHGWTPRDNEQFF. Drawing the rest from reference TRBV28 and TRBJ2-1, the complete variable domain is DVKVTQSSRYLVKRTGEKVFLECVQDMDHENMFWYRQDPGLGLRLIYFSYDVKMKEKGDIPEGYSVSREKKERFSLILESASTNQTSMYLCASSSHGWTPRDNEQFFGPGTRLTVL.

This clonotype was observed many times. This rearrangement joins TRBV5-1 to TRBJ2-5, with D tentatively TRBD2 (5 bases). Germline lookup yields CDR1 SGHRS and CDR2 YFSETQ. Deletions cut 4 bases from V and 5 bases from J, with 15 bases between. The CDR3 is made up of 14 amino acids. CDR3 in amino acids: CASSVIPRRETQYF. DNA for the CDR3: TGCGCCAGCAGCGTGATTCCTCGGAGGGAGACCCAGTACTTC.

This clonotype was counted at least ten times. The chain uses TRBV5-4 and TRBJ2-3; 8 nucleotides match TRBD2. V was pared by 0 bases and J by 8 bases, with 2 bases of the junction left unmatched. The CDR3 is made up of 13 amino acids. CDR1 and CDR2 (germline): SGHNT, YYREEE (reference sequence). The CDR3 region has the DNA TGTGCCAGCAGCTTGGACGGGAGGGGTACGCAGTATTTT. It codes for CASSLDGRGTQYF.

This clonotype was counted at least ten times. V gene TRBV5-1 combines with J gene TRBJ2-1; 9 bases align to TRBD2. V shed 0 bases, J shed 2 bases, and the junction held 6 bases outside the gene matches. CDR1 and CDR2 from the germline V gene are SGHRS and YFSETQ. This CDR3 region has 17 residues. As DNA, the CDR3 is TGCGCCAGCAGCTTGGCCCCATTAGCGGGAGCCTACAATGAGCAGTTCTTC. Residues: CASSLAPLAGAYNEQFF.

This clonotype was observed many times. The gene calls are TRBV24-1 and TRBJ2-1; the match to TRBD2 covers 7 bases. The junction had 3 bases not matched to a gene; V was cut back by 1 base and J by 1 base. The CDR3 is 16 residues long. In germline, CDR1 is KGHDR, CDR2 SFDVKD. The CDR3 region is CATSDFGGSSYNEQFF. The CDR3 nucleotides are TGTGCCACCAGTGATTTCGGCGGGAGTTCCTACAATGAGCAGTTCTTC.

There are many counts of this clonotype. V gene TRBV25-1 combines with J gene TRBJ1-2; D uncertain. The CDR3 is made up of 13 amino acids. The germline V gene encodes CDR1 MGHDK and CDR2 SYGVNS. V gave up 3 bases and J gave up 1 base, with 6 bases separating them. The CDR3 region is CASSDLFNYGYTF. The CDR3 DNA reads TGTGCCAGCAGTGATCTCTTTAACTATGGCTACACCTTC.

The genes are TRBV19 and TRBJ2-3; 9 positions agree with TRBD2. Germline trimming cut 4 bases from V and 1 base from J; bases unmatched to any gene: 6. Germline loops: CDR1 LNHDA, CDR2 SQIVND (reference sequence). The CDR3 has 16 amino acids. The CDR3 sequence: CASSRSAGGRTDTQYF. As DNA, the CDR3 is TGTGCCAGTAGTAGATCAGCGGGGGGACGCACAGATACGCAGTATTTT.